The 10 T cell receptor beta chains presented below share a single source sample, sequenced in a study of T cell clones after liver transplantation. The protocol was immunoSEQ multiplex PCR, while the TCRdb copy is restricted to in-frame clones and leaves out a portion. The sample consists of roughly 97,000 clones, around 83% of them appearing once. Sequenced here: CD4+ T cells from blood, sampled before liver transplant. All receptors come from a human donor who received a liver transplant.

V is TRBV6-1 and J is TRBJ2-3; the match to TRBD2 covers 12 bases. This CDR3 spans 16 amino acids. With V trimmed by 4 bases and J by 2 bases, 4 bases remained unmatched. Germline lookup yields CDR1 MNHNS and CDR2 SASEGT. The CDR3 DNA sequence: TGTGCCAGCAGTGTGACTAGCGGGAGTAACACAGATACGCAGTATTTT. Amino acid sequence: CASSVTSGSNTDTQYF.

The rearrangement joins TRBV7-2 to TRBJ2-3; 8 bases align to TRBD2. This CDR3 is built from 15 residues. Germline V gene lookup returns CDR1 SGHTA and CDR2 FQGNSA. V lost 1 base, J lost 7 bases, and 7 bases stayed unmatched. The CDR3 is CASSLDGLAGYTQYF. CDR3 DNA sequence: TGTGCCAGCAGCTTAGACGGACTAGCAGGGTATACGCAGTATTTT. Together with reference TRBV7-2 and TRBJ2-3, the CDR3 gives the full variable domain: GAGVSQSPSNKVTEKGKDVELRCDPISGHTALYWYRQSLGQGLEFLIYFQGNSAPDKSGLPSDRFSAERTGGSVSTLTIQRTQQEDSAVYLCASSLDGLAGYTQYFGPGTRLTVL.

J is TRBJ2-3 and V is TRBV27, with TRBD1 identical over 12 bases. V gave up 8 bases and J gave up 2 bases; unmatched junction bases: 11. The CDR3 has 17 amino acids. The germline V gene has CDR1 MNHEY and CDR2 SMNVEV (reference sequence). Here the CDR3 reads CASYPGQGAFFTDTQYF. The DNA of the CDR3 is TGTGCCAGCTACCCGGGACAGGGGGCTTTTTTCACAGATACGCAGTATTTT.

This chain uses TRBV7-2 with TRBJ2-2, with TRBD1 identical over 7 bases. V shed 5 bases, J shed 1 base, and the junction held 4 bases outside the gene matches. Looked up from germline, CDR1 is SGHTA and CDR2 is FQGNSA. The CDR3 is 15 residues long. The CDR3 protein is CASSTYRGNTGELFF. The CDR3 coding sequence is TGTGCCAGCAGCACATACAGGGGGAACACCGGGGAGCTGTTTTTT. Complete variable domain (other parts from reference TRBV7-2 and TRBJ2-2): GAGVSQSPSNKVTEKGKDVELRCDPISGHTALYWYRQSLGQGLEFLIYFQGNSAPDKSGLPSDRFSAERTGGSVSTLTIQRTQQEDSAVYLCASSTYRGNTGELFFGEGSRLTVL.

This chain joins TRBV6-5 and TRBJ1-5; a weak D match, TRBD1 (5 bases). In germline, CDR1 is MNHEY, CDR2 SVGAGI. The CDR3 covers 14 residues. Trimming removed 6 bases at V and 7 bases at J, with 16 bases between. The CDR3 reads CASSNLRGEQPQHF. The CDR3 DNA reads TGTGCCAGCAGCAACCTCCGGGGGGAACAGCCCCAGCATTTT.

In DNA form, the CDR3 reads TGTGCCAGCAGTTTATATCAACAGGGTCCCGATGGCTACACCTTC. Translating it yields CASSLYQQGPDGYTF. V is TRBV27 and J is TRBJ1-2, with D possibly being TRBD1 (6 bases). CDR1 and CDR2 (germline): MNHEY, SMNVEV (reference sequence). V dropped 1 base and J dropped 6 bases, with 15 bases sitting between them. The CDR3 sequence is 15 residues long.

This clone was counted a few times. The chain uses TRBV9 and TRBJ2-7; 8 nucleotides line up with TRBD2. The CDR3 sequence is 14 residues long. Germline assignment: CDR1 SGDLS and CDR2 YYNGEE. The junction had 5 bases not matched to a gene; V was cut back by 0 bases and J by 6 bases. CDR3 sequence: CASSVDGLAGEQYF. CDR3 nucleotide sequence: TGTGCCAGCAGCGTAGACGGGCTAGCGGGCGAGCAGTACTTC.

J is TRBJ1-1 and V is TRBV7-2; tentative D call: TRBD1 (5 bases). This CDR3 contains 13 residues. Trimming took off 1 base at V and 8 bases at J, with 11 bases between the two ends. From germline, CDR1 is SGHTA and CDR2 FQGNSA. CDR3 bases: TGTGCCAGCAGCTTAGACTTCCAGGGAGAAGCTTTCTTT. Translated: CASSLDFQGEAFF.

Only a few counts were recorded for this clone. This chain connects TRBV19 to TRBJ1-5; D is ambiguous. Germline V lookup: CDR1 LNHDA, CDR2 SQIVND (reference sequence). The V end lost 4 bases, the J end lost 5 bases, and 9 bases lay between the germline ends. This CDR3 spans 13 amino acids. The CDR3 region is CASSSIRDQPQHF. The CDR3 region has the DNA TGTGCCAGTAGTAGCATACGGGATCAGCCCCAGCATTTT.

This clone was recorded only once. The chain carries TRBV18 and TRBJ2-7, with 13 bases matching TRBD2. V lost 1 base and J lost 2; bases outside the gene matches: 2. CDR1 is KGHSH, CDR2 LQKENI, per germline. The CDR3 extends over 16 amino acids. The CDR3 DNA sequence: TGTGCCAGCTCACCACAGGGACTAGCGGGGCCCTACGAGCAGTACTTC. The encoded protein is CASSPQGLAGPYEQYF.